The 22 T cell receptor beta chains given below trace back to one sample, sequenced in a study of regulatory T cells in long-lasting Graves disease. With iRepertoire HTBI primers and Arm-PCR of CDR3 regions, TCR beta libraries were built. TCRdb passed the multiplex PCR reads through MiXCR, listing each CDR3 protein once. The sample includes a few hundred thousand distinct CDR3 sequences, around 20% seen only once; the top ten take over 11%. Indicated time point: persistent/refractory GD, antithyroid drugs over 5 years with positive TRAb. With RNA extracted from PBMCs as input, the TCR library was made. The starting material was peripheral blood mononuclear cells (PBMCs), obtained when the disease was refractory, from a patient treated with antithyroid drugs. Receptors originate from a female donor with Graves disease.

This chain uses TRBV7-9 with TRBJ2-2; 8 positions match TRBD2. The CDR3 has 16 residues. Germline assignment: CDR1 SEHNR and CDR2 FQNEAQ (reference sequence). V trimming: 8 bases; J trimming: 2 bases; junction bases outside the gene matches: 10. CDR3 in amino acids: CASPPGVAGNTGELFF. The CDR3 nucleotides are TGTGCCAGCCCTCCGGGGGTAGCGGGAAACACCGGGGAGCTGTTTTTT.

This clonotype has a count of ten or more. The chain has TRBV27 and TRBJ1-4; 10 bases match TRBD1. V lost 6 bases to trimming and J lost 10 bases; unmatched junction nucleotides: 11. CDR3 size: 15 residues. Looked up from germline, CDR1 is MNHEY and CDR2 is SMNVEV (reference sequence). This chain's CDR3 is CASRLSGTGVGKLFF. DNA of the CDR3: TGTGCCAGCAGGCTCTCCGGGACAGGGGTTGGAAAACTGTTTTTT.

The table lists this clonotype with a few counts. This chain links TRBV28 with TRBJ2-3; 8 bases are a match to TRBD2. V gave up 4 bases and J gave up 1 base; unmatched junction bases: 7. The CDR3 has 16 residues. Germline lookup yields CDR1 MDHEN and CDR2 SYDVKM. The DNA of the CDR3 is TGTGCCAGCAGTTCCCAGTGGCGGGAGGGCACAGATACGCAGTATTTT. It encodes CASSSQWREGTDTQYF.

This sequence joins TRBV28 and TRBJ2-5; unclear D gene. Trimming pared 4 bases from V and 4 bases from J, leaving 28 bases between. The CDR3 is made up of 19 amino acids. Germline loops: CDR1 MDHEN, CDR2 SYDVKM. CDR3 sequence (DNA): TGTGCCAGCAGTTCCGGCCAAAATGAGGCTGGAGAGAGTGGAGAGACCCAGTACTTC. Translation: CASSSGQNEAGESGETQYF.

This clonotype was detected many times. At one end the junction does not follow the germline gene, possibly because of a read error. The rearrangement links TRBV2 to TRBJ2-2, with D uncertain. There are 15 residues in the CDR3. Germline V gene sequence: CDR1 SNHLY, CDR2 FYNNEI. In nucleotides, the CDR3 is TGTACCAGCAGTGATTATGGGAAGAACACCGGGGAGCTGTTTTTT. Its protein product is CTSSDYGKNTGELFF.

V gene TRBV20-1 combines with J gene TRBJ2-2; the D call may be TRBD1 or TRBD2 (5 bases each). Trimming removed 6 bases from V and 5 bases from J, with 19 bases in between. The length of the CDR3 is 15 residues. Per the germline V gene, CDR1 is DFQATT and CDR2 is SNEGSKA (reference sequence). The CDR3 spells CSAPEGSSPTGELFF. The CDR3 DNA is TGCAGTGCACCCGAGGGGAGTAGTCCGACCGGGGAGCTGTTTTTT.

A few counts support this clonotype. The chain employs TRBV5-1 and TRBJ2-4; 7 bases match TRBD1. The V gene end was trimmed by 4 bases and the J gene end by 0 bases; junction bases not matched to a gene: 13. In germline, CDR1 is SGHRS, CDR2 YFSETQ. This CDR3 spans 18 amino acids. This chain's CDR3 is CASSEKTWTGIAKNIQYF. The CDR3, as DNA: TGCGCCAGCAGCGAGAAAACTTGGACAGGAATAGCCAAAAACATTCAGTACTTC.

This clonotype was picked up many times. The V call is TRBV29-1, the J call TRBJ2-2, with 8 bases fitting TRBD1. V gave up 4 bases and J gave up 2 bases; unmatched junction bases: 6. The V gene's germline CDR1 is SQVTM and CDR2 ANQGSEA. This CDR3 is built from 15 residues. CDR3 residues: CSVGAGGSNTGELFF. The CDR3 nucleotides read TGCAGCGTTGGAGCAGGGGGCTCTAACACCGGGGAGCTGTTTTTT.

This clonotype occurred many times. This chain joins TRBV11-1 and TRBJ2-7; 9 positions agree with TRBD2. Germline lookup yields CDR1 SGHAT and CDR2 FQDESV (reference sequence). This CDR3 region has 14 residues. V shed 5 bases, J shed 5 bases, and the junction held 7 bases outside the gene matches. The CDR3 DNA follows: TGTGCCAGCAGCCCAGGGACTAGCAGTAACGAGCAGTACTTC. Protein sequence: CASSPGTSSNEQYF.

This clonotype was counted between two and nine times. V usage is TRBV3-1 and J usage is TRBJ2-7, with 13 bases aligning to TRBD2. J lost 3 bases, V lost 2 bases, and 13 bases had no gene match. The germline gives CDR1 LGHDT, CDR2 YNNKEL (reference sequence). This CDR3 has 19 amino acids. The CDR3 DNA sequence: TGTGCCAGCAGCCAATCCGGACTAGCGGGAGTTGGTGCGGGCTACGAGCAGTACTTC. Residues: CASSQSGLAGVGAGYEQYF.

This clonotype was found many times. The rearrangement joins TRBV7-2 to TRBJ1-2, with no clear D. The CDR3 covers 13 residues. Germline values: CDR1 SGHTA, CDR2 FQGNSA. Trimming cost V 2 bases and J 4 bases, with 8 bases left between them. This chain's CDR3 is CASSLSIPYGYTF. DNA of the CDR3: TGTGCCAGCAGCTTATCAATCCCCTATGGCTACACCTTC.

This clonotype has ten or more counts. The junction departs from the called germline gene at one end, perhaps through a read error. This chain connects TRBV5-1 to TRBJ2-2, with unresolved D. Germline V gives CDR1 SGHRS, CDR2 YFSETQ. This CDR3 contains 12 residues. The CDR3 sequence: CASSSDTGELFF. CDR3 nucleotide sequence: TGTGCCAGCTCCTCGGACACCGGGGAGCTGTTTTTT.

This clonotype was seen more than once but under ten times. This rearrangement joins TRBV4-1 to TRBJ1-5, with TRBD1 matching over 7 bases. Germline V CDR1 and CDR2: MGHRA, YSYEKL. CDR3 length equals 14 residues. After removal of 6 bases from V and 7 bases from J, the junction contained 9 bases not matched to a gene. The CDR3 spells CASSPTGAEQPQHF. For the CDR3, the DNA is TGCGCCAGCAGTCCAACAGGGGCGGAGCAGCCCCAGCATTTT.

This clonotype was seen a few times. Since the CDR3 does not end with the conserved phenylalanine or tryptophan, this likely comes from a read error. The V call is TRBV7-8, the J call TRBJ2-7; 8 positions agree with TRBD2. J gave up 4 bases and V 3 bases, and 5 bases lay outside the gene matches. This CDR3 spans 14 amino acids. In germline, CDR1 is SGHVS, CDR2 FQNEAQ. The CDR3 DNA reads TGTGCCAGCAGCTTGAGCGGGAGTGGTTACGAGCAGTACCTC. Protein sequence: CASSLSGSGYEQYL.

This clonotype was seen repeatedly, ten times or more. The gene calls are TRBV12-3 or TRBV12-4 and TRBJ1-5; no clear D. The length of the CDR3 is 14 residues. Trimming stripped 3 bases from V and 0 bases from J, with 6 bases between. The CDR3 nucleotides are TGTGCCAGCAGTTTGGAAACTAGCAATCAGCCCCAGCATTTT. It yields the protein CASSLETSNQPQHF.

For the CDR3, the DNA is TGCGCCAGCAGCCAAGAGCCCGGAAAAGAGACCCAGTACTTC. Protein: CASSQEPGKETQYF. The rearrangement joins TRBV4-1 to TRBJ2-5; D is undetermined. Germline V gene lookup returns CDR1 MGHRA and CDR2 YSYEKL. The CDR3 is 14 amino acids. Trimming removed 0 bases at V and 3 bases at J, with 8 bases between.

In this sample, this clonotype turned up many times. The CDR3 sequence: CASSLRVAGVETQYF. The CDR3 region has the DNA TGTGCCAGCAGCTTACGGGTAGCGGGAGTTGAGACCCAGTACTTC. This chain uses TRBV7-8 with TRBJ2-5; 9 nucleotides match TRBD2. Germline V gene lookup returns CDR1 SGHVS and CDR2 FQNEAQ. The CDR3 consists of 15 residues. The trim removed 2 bases at V and 5 bases at J, leaving 6 bases unmatched.

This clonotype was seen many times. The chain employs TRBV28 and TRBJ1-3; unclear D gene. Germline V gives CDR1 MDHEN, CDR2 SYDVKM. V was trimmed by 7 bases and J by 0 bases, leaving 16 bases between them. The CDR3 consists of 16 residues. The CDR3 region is CASNPAGLSSGNTIYF. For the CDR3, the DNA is TGTGCCAGCAACCCGGCAGGTTTGAGCTCTGGAAACACCATATATTTT.

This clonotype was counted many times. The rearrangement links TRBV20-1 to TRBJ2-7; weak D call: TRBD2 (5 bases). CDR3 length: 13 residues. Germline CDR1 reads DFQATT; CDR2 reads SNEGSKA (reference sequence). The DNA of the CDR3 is TGCAGCACAAAGTCAAGTGCGGGCTACGAGCAGTACTTC. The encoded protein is CSTKSSAGYEQYF.

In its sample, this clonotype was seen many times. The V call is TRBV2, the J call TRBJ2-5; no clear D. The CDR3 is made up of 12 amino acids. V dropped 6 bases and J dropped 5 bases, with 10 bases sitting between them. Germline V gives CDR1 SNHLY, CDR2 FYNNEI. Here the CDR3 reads CASRATMETQYF. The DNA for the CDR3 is TGTGCCAGCAGGGCGACCATGGAGACCCAGTACTTC. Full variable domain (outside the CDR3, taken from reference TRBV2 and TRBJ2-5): EPEVTQTPSHQVTQMGQEVILRCVPISNHLYFYWYRQILGQKVEFLVSFYNNEISEKSEIFDDQFSVERPDGSNFTLKIRSTKLEDSAMYFCASRATMETQYFGPGTRLLVL.

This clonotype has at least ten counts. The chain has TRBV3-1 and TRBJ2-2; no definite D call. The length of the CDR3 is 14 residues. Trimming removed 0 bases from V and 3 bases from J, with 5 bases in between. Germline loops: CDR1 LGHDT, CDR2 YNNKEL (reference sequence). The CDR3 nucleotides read TGTGCCAGCAGCCAAGACGGGTACACCGGGGAGCTGTTTTTT. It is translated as CASSQDGYTGELFF.

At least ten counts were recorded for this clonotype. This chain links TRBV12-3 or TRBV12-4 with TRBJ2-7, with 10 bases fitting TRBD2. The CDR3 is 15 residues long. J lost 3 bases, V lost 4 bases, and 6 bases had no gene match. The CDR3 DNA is TGTGCCAGCAGTTCTGCTAGCGGGAGTCTCTACGAGCAGTACTTC. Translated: CASSSASGSLYEQYF.